The entry that follows covers one TCR beta chain sequence. Its antigen remains unknown. TCRdb passed the 5' RACE reads through MiXCR, listing each CDR3 protein once. The table includes roughly 230,000 distinct CDR3 sequences, roughly 8.7% detected once. This record comes from a study of identical twins. Study-level points and caveats: The abundant beta clonotypes from cord blood had fewer insertions, and memory repertoires had none of this. Possibly, invariant MAIT and iNKT cells partly confounded zero-insertion analyses.

CDR3 size: 15 residues. Germline lookup yields CDR1 GTSNPN and CDR2 SVGIG (reference sequence). V lost 1 base to trimming and J lost 9 bases; unmatched junction nucleotides: 9. The same data also went into a second study, on yellow fever vaccine responses in identical twins.

Material for sequencing was CD8+ T cells sorted from blood. This receptor was identified in a young woman in good health. V is TRBV30 and J is TRBJ2-1; 10 nucleotides align to TRBD2. CDR3 in DNA: TGTGCCTGGAGTGCAGCTAGCGGGGGTTGGGCTGAGCAGTTCTTC. It is translated as CAWSAASGGWAEQFF. The variable domain in full, with the rest retrieved from reference TRBV30 and TRBJ2-1, is SQTIHQWPATLVQPVGSPLSLECTVEGTSNPNLYWYRQAAGRGLQLLFYSVGIGQISSEVPQNLSASRPQDRQFILSSKKLLLSDSGFYLCAWSAASGGWAEQFFGPGTRLTVL.